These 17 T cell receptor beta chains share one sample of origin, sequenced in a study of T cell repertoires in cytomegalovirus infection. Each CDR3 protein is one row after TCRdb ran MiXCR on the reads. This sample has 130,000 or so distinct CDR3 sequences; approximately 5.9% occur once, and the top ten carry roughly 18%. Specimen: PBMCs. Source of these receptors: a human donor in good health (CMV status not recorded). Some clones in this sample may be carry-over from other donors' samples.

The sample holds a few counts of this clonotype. CDR3 residues: CASRVGGVVSTEAFF. CDR3 DNA: TGTGCCAGCAGAGTCGGGGGTGTTGTGAGCACTGAAGCTTTCTTT. This chain links TRBV12-3 or TRBV12-4 with TRBJ1-1, with D tentatively TRBD1 (5 bases). The length of the CDR3 is 15 residues. V dropped 6 bases and J dropped 4 bases, with 18 bases sitting between them.

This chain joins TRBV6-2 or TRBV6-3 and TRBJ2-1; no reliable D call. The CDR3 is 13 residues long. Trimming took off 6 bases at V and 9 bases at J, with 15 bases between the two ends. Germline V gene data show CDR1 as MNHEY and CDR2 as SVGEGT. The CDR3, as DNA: TGTGCCAGCAGCCCGCCGTGGGAAGGTGAGCAGTTCTTC. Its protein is CASSPPWEGEQFF.

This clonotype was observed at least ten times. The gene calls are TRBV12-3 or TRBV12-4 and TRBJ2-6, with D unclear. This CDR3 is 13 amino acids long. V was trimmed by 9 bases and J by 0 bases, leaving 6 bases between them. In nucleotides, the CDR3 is TGTGCCAGTCAGAACTCTGGGGCCAACGTCCTGACTTTC. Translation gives CASQNSGANVLTF.

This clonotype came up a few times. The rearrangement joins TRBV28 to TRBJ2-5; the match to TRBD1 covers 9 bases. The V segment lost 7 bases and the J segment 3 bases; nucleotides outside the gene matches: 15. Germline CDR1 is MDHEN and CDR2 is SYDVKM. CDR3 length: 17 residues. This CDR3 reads CASKLRQGDYIEETQYF. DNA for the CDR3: TGTGCCAGCAAGCTGAGACAGGGGGACTACATCGAAGAGACCCAGTACTTC.

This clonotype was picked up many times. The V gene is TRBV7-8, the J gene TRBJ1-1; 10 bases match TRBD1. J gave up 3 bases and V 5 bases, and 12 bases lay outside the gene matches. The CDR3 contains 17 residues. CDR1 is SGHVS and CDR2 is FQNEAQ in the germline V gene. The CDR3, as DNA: TGTGCCAGCAGCCGCCTACTTTCGACAGGGGGCTACACTGAAGCTTTCTTT. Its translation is CASSRLLSTGGYTEAFF.

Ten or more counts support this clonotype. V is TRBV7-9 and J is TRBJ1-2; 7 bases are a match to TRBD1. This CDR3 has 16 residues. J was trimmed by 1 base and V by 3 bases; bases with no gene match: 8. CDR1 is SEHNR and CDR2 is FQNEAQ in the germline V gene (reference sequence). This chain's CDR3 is CASSFREGTDNYGYTF. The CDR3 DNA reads TGTGCCAGCAGCTTTCGCGAGGGGACAGATAACTATGGCTACACCTTC. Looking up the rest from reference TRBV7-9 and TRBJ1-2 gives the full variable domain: DTGVSQNPRHKITKRGQNVTFRCDPISEHNRLYWYRQTLGQGPEFLTYFQNEAQLEKSRLLSDRFSAERPKGSFSTLEIQRTEQGDSAMYLCASSFREGTDNYGYTFGSGTRLTVV.

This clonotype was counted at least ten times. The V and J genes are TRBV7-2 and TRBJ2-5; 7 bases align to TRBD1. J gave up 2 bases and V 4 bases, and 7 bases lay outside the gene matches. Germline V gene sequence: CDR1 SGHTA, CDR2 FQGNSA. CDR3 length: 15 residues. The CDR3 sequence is CASSSQTGEQETQYF. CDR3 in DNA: TGTGCCAGCAGCTCCCAAACAGGGGAGCAAGAGACCCAGTACTTC.

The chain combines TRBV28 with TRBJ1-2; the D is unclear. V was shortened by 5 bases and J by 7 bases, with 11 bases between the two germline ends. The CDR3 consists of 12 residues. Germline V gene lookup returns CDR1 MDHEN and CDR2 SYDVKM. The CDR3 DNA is TGTGCCAGCAGTCACCCTCCCAGTGGCTACACCTTC. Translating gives CASSHPPSGYTF.

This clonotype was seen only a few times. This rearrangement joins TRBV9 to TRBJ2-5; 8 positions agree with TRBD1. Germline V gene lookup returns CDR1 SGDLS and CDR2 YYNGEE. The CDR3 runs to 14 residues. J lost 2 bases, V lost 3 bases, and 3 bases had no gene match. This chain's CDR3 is CASSGQGRQETQYF. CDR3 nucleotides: TGTGCCAGCAGCGGACAGGGGCGTCAAGAGACCCAGTACTTC. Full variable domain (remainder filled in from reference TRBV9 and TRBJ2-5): DSGVTQTPKHLITATGQRVTLRCSPRSGDLSVYWYQQSLDQGLQFLIQYYNGEERAKGNILERFSAQQFPDLHSELNLSSLELGDSALYFCASSGQGRQETQYFGPGTRLLVL.

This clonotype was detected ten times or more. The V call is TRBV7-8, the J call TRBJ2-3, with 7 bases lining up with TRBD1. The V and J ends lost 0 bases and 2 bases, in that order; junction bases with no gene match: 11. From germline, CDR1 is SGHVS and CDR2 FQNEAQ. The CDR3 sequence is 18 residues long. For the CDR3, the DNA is TGTGCCAGCAGCTTAGCGCGAGAAAGGGGGCGCCTCACAGATACGCAGTATTTT. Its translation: CASSLARERGRLTDTQYF.

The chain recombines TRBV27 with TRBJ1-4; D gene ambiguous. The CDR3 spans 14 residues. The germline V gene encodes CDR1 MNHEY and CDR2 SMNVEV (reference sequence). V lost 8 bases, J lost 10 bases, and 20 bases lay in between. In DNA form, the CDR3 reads TGTGCCAGCGGTCTCGCCCGGAGGGAGCGAAAACTGTTTTTT. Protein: CASGLARRERKLFF. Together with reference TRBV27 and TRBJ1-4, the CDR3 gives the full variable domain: EAQVTQNPRYLITVTGKKLTVTCSQNMNHEYMSWYRQDPGLGLRQIYYSMNVEVTDKGDVPEGYKVSRKEKRNFPLILESPSPNQTSLYFCASGLARRERKLFFGSGTQLSVL.

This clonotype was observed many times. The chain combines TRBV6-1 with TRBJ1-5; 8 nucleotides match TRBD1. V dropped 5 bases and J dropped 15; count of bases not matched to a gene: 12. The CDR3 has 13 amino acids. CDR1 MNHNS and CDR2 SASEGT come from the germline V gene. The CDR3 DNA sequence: TGTGCCAGCAGTCCGGAAGGGGGGACAGGATGGCATTTT. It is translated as CASSPEGGTGWHF.

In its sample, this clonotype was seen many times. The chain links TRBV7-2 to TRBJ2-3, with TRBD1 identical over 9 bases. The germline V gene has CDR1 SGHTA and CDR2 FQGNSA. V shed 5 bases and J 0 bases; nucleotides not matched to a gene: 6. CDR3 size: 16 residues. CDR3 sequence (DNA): TGTGCCAGCAGCCGCCGGGACAGGGCTAGCACAGATACGCAGTATTTT. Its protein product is CASSRRDRASTDTQYF. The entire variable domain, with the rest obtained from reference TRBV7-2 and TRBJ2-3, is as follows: GAGVSQSPSNKVTEKGKDVELRCDPISGHTALYWYRQSLGQGLEFLIYFQGNSAPDKSGLPSDRFSAERTGGSVSTLTIQRTQQEDSAVYLCASSRRDRASTDTQYFGPGTRLTVL.

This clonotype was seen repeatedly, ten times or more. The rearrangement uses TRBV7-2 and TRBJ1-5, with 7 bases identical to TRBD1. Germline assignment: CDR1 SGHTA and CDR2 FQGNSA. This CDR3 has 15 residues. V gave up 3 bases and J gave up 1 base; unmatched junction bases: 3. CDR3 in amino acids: CASSLRGLSNQPQHF. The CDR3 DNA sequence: TGTGCCAGCAGCTTGAGGGGGCTAAGCAATCAGCCCCAGCATTTT.

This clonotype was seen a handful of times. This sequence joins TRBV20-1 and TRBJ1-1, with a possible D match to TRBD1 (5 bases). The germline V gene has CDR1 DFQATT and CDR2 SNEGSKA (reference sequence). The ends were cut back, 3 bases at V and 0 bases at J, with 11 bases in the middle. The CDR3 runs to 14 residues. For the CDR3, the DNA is TGCAGTGCTAGGTCTAGAGGGGTGAACACTGAAGCTTTCTTT. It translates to CSARSRGVNTEAFF.

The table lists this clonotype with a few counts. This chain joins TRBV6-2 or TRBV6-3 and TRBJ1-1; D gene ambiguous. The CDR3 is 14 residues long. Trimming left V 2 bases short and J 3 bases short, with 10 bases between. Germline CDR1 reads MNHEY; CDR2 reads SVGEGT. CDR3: CASSYAQAYTEAFF. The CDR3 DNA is TGTGCCAGCAGTTACGCCCAGGCTTACACTGAAGCTTTCTTT.

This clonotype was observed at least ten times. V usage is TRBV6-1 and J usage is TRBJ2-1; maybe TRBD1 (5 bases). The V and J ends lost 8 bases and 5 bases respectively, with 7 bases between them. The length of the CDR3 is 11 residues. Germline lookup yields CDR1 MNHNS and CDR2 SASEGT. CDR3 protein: CASLRDNEQFF. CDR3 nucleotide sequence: TGTGCCAGCCTCAGGGACAATGAGCAGTTCTTC.